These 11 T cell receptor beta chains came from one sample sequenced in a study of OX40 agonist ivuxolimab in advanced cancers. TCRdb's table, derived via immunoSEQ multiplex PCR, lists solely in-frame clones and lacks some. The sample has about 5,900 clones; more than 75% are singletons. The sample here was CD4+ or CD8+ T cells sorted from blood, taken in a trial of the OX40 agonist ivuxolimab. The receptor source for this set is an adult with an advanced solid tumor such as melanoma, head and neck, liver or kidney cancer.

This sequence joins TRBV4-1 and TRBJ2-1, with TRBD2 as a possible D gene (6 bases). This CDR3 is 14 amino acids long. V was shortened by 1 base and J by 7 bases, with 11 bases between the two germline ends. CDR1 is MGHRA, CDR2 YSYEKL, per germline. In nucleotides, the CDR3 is TGCGCCAGCAGCCAAGTCGGGGCGGGGAATGAGCAGTTCTTC. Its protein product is CASSQVGAGNEQFF.

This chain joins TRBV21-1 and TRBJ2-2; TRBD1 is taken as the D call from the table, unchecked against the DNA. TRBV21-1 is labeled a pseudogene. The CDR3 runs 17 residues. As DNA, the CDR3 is TGTGCCAGCAGCAAAGCGCCACAGGGGGCGTACACCGGGGAGCTGTTTTTT. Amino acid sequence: CASSKAPQGAYTGELFF.

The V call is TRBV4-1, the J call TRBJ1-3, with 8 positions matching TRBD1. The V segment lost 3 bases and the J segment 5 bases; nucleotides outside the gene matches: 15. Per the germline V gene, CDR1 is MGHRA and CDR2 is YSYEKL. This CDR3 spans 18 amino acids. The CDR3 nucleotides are TGCGCCAGCAGCCAGCGGACAGGGTCTCTTGGGGGTAGAAACACCATATATTTT. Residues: CASSQRTGSLGGRNTIYF.

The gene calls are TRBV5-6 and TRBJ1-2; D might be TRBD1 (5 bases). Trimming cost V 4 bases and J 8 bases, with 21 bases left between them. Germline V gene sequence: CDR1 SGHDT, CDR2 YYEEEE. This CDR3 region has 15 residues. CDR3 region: CASSPKGASRLGYTF. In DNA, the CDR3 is TGTGCCAGCAGCCCTAAAGGGGCTTCCCGTTTAGGCTACACCTTC. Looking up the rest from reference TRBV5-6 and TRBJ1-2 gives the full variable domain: DAGVTQSPTHLIKTRGQQVTLRCSPKSGHDTVSWYQQALGQGPQFIFQYYEEEERQRGNFPDRFSGHQFPNYSSELNVNALLLGDSALYLCASSPKGASRLGYTFGSGTRLTVV.

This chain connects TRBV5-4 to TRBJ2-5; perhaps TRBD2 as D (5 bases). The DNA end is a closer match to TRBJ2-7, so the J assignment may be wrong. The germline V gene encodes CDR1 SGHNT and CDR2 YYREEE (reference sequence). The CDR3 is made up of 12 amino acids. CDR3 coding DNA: TGTGCCAGCAGCTTCGGGATCTACGAGCAGTACTTC. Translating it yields CASSFGIYEQYF.

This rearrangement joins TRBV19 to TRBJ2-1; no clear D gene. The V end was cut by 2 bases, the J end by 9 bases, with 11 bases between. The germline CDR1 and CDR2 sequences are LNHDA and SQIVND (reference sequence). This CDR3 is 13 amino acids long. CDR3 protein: CASSISGSPEQFF. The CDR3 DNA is TGTGCCAGTAGTATATCGGGCTCCCCTGAGCAGTTCTTC.

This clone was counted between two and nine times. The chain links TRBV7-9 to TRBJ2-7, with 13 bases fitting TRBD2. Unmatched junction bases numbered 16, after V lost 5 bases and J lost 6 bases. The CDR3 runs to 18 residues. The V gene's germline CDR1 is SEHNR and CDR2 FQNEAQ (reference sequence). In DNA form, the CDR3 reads TGTGCCAGCAGCCGGACTAGCGGGAGCTTCGATTACCGGGGCGAGCAGTACTTC. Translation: CASSRTSGSFDYRGEQYF. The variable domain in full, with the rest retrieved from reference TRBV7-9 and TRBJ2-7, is DTGVSQNPRHKITKRGQNVTFRCDPISEHNRLYWYRQTLGQGPEFLTYFQNEAQLEKSRLLSDRFSAERPKGSFSTLEIQRTEQGDSAMYLCASSRTSGSFDYRGEQYFGPGTRLTVT.

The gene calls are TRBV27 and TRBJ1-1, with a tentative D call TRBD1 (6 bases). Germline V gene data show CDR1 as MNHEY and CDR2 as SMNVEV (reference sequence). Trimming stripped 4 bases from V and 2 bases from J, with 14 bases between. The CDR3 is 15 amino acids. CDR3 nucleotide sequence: TGTGCCAGCAGTTCCGAGTGGACAGTTAACACTGAAGCTTTCTTT. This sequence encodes CASSSEWTVNTEAFF.

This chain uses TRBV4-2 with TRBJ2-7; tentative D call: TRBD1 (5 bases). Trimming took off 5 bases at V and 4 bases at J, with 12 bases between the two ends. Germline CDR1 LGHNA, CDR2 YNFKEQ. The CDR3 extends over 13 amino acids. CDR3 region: CASSLLAGYEQYF. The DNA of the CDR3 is TGTGCCAGCAGCTTGTTGGCAGGGTACGAGCAGTACTTC.

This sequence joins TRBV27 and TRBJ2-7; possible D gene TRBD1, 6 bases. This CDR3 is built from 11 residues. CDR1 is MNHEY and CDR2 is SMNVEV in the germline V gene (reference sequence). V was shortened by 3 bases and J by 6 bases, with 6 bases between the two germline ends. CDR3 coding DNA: TGTGCCAGCAGTTTCAGGGGCGAGCAGTACTTC. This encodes CASSFRGEQYF.

The CDR3 is CASSSRRGGQQYF. In DNA form, the CDR3 reads TGTGCCAGCTCCTCCCGCAGGGGAGGTCAGCAGTACTTC. This chain uses TRBV7-6 with TRBJ2-7; D may correspond to TRBD1 or TRBD2 (6 bases each). Germline V gene data show CDR1 as SGHVS and CDR2 as FNYEAQ. Between the trimmed V and J ends, which lost 8 bases and 8 bases, there was a span of 19 bases. This CDR3 is 13 amino acids long.